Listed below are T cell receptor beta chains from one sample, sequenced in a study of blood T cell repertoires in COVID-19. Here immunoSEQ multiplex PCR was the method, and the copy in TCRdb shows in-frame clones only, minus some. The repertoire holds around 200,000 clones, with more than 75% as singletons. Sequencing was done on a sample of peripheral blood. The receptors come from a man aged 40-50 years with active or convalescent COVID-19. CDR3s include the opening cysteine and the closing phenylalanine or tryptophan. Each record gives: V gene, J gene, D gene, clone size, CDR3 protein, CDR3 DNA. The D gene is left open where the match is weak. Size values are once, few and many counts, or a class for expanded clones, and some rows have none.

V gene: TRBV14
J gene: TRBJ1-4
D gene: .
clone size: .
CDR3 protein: CASSLIRGEKLFF
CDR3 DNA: TGTGCCAGCAGCCTGATCAGGGGCGAAAAACTGTTTTTT

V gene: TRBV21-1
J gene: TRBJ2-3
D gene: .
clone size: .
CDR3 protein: CASSKLNGNTDTQYF
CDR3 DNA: TGTGCCAGCAGCAAATTGAACGGTAACACAGATACGCAGTATTTT

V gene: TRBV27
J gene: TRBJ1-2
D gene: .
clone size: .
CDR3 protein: CASSARQGMVSYGYTF
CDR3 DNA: TGTGCCAGCAGTGCCCGGCAGGGGATGGTATCCTATGGCTACACCTTC

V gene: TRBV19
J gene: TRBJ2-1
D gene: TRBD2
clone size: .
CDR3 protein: CASSLAGGPVNEQFF
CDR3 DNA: TGTGCCAGTAGTCTGGCGGGGGGACCGGTCAATGAGCAGTTCTTC

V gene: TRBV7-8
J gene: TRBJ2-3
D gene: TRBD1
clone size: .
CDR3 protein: CASSLRDRSTDTQYF
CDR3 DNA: TGTGCCAGCAGCTTGCGGGACAGGAGCACAGATACGCAGTATTTT

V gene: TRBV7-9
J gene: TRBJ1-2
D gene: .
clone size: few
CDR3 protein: CASSLLVENGYTF
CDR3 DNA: TGTGCCAGCAGCTTACTAGTGGAGAATGGCTACACCTTC

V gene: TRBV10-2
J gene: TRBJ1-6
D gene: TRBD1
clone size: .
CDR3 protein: CASSGKTGDNSPLHF
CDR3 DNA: TGCGCCAGCAGTGGAAAGACAGGGGATAATTCACCCCTCCACTTT

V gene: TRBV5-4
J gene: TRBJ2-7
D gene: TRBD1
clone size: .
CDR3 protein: CASSPGGQGAYEQYF
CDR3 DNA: TGTGCCAGCAGCCCGGGCGGACAGGGCGCCTACGAGCAGTACTTC

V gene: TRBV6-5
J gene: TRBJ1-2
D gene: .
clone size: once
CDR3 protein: CASGNLGQYGYTF
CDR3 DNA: TGTGCCAGCGGGAACTTGGGGCAGTATGGCTACACCTTC

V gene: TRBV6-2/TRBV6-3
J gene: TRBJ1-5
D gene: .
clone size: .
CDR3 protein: CASSRTQGNQPQHF
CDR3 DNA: TGTGCCAGCAGTAGGACGCAGGGAAATCAGCCCCAGCATTTT

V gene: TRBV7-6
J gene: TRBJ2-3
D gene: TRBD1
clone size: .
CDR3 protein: CASSLGPGQDLGYTDTQYF
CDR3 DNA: TGTGCCAGCAGCTTAGGACCGGGACAGGACTTAGGTTACACAGATACGCAGTATTTT

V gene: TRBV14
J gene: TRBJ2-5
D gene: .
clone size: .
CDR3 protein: CASSVSQRFQETQYF
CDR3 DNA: TGTGCCAGCAGTGTAAGTCAGCGGTTCCAAGAGACCCAGTACTTC

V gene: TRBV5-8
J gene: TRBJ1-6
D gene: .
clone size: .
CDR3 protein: CASSLGGGYNSPLHF
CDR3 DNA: TGTGCCAGCAGCTTGGGCGGGGGCTATAATTCACCCCTCCACTTT

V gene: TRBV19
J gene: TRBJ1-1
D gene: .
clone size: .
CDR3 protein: CASSKRQGSINTEAFF
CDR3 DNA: TGTGCCAGTAGTAAAAGACAAGGATCTATAAACACTGAAGCTTTCTTT

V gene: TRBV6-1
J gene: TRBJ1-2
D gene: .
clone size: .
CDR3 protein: CASSESREGYTF
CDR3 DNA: TGTGCCAGCAGTGAGTCAAGGGAGGGCTACACCTTC

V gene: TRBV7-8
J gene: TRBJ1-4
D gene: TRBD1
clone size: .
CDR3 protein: CASSLVSGTGVGKLFF
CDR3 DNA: TGTGCCAGCAGCTTAGTCTCTGGGACAGGGGTGGGAAAACTGTTTTTT

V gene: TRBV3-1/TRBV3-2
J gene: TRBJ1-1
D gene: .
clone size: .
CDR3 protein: CASRHAGREGTEAFF
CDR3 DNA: TGTGCCAGCAGACATGCTGGGCGAGAAGGCACTGAAGCTTTCTTT

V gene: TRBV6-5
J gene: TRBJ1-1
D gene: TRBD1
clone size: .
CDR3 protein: CASSRTGDTEAFF
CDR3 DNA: TGTGCCAGCAGTCGGACAGGGGACACTGAAGCTTTCTTT

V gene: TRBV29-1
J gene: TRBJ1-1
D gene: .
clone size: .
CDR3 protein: CSVGGTTNTEAFF
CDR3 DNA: TGCAGCGTTGGGGGCACTACGAACACTGAAGCTTTCTTT

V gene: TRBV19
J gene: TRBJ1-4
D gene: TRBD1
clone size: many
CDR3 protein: CASSLDRAYTNEKLFF
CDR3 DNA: TGTGCCAGTAGCCTCGACAGGGCGTACACTAATGAAAAACTGTTTTTT

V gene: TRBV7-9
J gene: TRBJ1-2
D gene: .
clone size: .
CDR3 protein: CASSPRGGNGYTF
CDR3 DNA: TGTGCCAGCAGCCCACGAGGGGGAAATGGCTACACCTTC

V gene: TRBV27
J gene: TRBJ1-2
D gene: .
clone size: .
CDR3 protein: CASSLKVTGYGYTF
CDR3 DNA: TGTGCCAGCAGTTTAAAGGTGACGGGGTATGGCTACACCTTC

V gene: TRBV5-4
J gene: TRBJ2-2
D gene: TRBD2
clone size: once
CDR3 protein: CASSPGLGEGYTGELFF
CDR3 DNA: TGTGCCAGCAGCCCGGGACTAGGGGAGGGATACACCGGGGAGCTGTTTTTT

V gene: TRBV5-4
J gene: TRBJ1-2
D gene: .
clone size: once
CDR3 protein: CASKQGLRDGYTF
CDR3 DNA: TGTGCCAGCAAGCAGGGCCTTAGGGATGGCTACACCTTC

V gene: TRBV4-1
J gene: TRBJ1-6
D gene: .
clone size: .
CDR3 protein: CASSQGGERALHF
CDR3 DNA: TGCGCCAGCAGCCAAGGGGGGGAAAGGGCCCTCCACTTT

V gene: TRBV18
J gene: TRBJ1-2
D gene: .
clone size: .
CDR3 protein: CASSPGQNYGYTF
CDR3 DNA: TGTGCCAGCTCACCAGGACAGAACTATGGCTACACCTTC

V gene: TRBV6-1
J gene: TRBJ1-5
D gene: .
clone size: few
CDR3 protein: CASSEVSASNQPQHF
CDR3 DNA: TGTGCCAGCAGTGAAGTAAGCGCGAGCAATCAGCCCCAGCATTTT

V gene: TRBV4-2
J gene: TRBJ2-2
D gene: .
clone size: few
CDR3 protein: CASSPGVGGGTGELFF
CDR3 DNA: TGTGCCAGCAGCCCCGGCGTTGGGGGAGGAACCGGGGAGCTGTTTTTT

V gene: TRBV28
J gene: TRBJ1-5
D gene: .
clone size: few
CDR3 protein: CASRSGDQPQHF
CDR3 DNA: TGTGCCAGCAGATCAGGGGATCAGCCCCAGCATTTT

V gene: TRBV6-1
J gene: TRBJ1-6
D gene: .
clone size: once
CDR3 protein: CASSEARSSTLHF
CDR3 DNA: TGTGCCAGCAGTGAAGCGAGATCTAGCACCCTCCACTTT

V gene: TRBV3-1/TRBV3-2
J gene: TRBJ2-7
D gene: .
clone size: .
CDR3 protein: CASSQGGVSQYAEQYF
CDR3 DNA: TGTGCCAGCAGCCAAGGAGGTGTCAGCCAGTACGCCGAGCAGTACTTC

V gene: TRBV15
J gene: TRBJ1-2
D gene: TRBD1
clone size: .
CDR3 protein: CATSSRTGVVGYTF
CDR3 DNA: TGTGCCACCAGCAGCCGGACAGGGGTGGTTGGCTACACCTTC

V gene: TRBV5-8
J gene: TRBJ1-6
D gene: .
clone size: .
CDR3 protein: CASGTDFSTYNSPLHF
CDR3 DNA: TGTGCCAGCGGCACAGATTTCAGCACCTATAATTCACCCCTCCACTTT

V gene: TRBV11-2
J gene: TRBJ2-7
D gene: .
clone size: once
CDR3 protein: CASSLQQGSSYEQYF
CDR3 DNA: TGTGCCAGCAGCTTACAGCAGGGATCCTCCTACGAGCAGTACTTC

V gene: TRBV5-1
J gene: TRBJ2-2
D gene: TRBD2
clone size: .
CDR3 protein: CASSPYVGRGENTGELFF
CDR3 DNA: TGCGCCAGCAGCCCGTACGTTGGGCGGGGGGAGAACACCGGGGAGCTGTTTTTT

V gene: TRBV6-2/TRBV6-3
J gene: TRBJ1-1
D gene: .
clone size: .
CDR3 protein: CASSYSRANTEAFF
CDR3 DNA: TGTGCCAGCAGTTACTCGAGGGCGAACACTGAAGCTTTCTTT

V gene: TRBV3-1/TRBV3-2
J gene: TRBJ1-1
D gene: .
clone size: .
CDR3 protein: CASSQAPRNTEAFF
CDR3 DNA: TGTGCCAGCAGCCAAGCGCCCAGGAACACTGAAGCTTTCTTT

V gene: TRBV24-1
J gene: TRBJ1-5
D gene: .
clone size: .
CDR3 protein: CATSDIDSNQPQHF
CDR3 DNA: TGTGCCACCAGTGATATAGATAGCAATCAGCCCCAGCATTTT

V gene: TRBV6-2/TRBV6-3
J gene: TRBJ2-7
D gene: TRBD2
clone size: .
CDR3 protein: CASSTTSSGSYEQYF
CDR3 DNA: TGTGCCAGCAGCACAACATCTAGCGGGAGCTACGAGCAGTACTTC

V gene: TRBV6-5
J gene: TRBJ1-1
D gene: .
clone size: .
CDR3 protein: CASRRPPGRNTEAFF
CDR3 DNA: TGTGCCAGCAGACGCCCGCCCGGGAGAAACACTGAAGCTTTCTTT

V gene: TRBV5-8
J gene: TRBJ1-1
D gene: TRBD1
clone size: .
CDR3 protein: CASSLGDRDTEAFF
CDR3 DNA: TGTGCCAGCAGCCTAGGGGACAGGGACACTGAAGCTTTCTTT

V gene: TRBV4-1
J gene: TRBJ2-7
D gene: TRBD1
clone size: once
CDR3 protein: CASSQGPMGQGGTYEQYF
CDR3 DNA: TGCGCCAGCAGCCAAGGACCCATGGGACAGGGTGGGACCTACGAGCAGTACTTC

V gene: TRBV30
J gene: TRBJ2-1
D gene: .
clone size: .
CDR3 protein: CAWSVLGSRGGNEQFF
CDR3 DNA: TGTGCCTGGAGTGTACTGGGCAGTCGAGGGGGCAATGAGCAGTTCTTC

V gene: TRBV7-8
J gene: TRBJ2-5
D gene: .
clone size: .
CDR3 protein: CASSLAPMTSVETQYF
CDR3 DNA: TGTGCCAGCAGCTTAGCCCCGATGACTTCGGTAGAGACCCAGTACTTC

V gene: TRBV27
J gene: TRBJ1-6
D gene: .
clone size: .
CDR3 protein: CASSFSSPSPLHF
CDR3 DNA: TGTGCCAGCAGTTTTAGTTCTCCTTCACCCCTCCACTTT

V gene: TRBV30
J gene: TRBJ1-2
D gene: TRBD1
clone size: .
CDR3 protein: CAWSGVAGTGVKGYGYTF
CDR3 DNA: TGTGCCTGGAGTGGAGTAGCCGGGACAGGGGTAAAAGGCTATGGCTACACCTTC

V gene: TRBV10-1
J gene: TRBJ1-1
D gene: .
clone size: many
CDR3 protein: CASSAKGDTEAFF
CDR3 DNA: TGCGCCAGCAGTGCGAAAGGGGACACTGAAGCTTTCTTT

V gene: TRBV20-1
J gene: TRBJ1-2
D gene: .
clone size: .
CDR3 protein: CSARVEGYTF
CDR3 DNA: TGCAGTGCTAGGGTAGAGGGCTACACCTTC

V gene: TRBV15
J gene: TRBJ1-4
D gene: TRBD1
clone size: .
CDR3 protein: CATSPNRGKLFF
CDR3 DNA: TGTGCCACCAGCCCTAACAGGGGAAAACTGTTTTTT

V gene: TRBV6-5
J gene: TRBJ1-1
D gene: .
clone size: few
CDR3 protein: CASSPGGANTEAFF
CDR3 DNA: TGTGCCAGCAGCCCCGGCGGGGCGAACACTGAAGCTTTCTTT

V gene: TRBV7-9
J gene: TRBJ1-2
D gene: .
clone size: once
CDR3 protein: CASSLEAQGDGYTF
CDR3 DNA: TGTGCCAGCAGCTTAGAGGCGCAAGGGGATGGCTACACCTTC

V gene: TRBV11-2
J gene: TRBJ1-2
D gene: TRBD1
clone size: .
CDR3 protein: CASSLVISRGRWDGYTF
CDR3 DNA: TGTGCCAGCAGCTTAGTGATTTCGAGGGGGCGTTGGGATGGCTACACCTTC

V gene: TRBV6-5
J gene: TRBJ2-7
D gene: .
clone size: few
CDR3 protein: CASSLRDEQYF
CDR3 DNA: TGTGCCAGCAGTCTCCGTGACGAGCAGTACTTC

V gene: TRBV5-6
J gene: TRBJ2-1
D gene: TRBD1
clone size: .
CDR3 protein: CASSLWTGIINEQFF
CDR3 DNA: TGTGCCAGCAGCTTGTGGACAGGTATAATCAATGAGCAGTTCTTC

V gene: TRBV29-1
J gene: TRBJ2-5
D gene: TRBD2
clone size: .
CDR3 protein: CSVVSSGGAKETQYF
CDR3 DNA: TGCAGCGTTGTGTCTAGCGGGGGGGCGAAAGAGACCCAGTACTTC

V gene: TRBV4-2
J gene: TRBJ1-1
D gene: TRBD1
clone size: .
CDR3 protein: CASSQDRGPEAFF
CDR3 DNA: TGTGCCAGCAGCCAGGACAGGGGGCCTGAAGCTTTCTTT

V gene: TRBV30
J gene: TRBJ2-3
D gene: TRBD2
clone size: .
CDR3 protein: CAWSVRGGGTDTQYF
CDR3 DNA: TGTGCCTGGAGTGTACGCGGGGGTGGCACAGATACGCAGTATTTT

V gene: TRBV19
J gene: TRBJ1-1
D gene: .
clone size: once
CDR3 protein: CASSPALARVNTEAFF
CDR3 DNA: TGTGCCAGTAGCCCAGCCCTCGCTCGGGTGAACACTGAAGCTTTCTTT